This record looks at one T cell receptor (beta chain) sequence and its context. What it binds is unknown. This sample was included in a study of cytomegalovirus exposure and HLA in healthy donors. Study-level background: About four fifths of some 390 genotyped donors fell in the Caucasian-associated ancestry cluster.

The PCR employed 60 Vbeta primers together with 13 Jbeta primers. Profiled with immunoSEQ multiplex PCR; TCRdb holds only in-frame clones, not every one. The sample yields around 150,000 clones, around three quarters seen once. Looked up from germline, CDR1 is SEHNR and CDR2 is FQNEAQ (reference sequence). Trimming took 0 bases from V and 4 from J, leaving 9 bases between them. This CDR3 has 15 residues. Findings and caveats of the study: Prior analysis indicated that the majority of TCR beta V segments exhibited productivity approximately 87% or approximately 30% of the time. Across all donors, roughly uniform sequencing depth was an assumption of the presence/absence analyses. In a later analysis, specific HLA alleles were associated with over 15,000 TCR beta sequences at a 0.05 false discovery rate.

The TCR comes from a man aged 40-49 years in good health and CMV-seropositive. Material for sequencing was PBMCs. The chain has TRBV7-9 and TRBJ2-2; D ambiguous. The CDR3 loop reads CASSLALQATGELFF. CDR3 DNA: TGTGCCAGCAGCTTAGCGCTCCAGGCCACCGGGGAGCTGTTTTTT.